The 7 T cell receptor beta chains below come from one sample, sequenced in a study of shared clonotypes between healthy human individuals (dated by TCRdb to the early 2020s). Library preparation employed the immunoSEQ multiplex PCR assay. The source is immuneACCESS, and TCRdb retained only in-frame sequences with V and J called. Part of the clones is not carried over; for the studies checked, unresolved V genes explain less than half of this, and the remainder is unexplained. This sample is represented by fewer than 2.5 million clones; roughly 93% of them were singletons. 0.36% of the sample goes to the ten largest clones. The sequencing input was naive CD4+ T cells from PBMCs. The cell subset or site label, as the study defines it: CD45RA+ positively selected. These receptors were collected from a man between 18 and 35 years old in good health. Some clones in this sample may be carry-over from other donors' samples.

The gene calls are TRBV27 and TRBJ2-1; D ambiguous. The CDR3 totals 16 residues. V was pared by 5 bases and J by 8 bases, with 22 bases between. Germline CDR1 and CDR2: MNHEY and SMNVEV (reference sequence). The CDR3 DNA reads as TGTGCCAGCAGTGACTCTTTAGCTGAGTGGGAACATGAGCAGTTCTTC. Its translation is CASSDSLAEWEHEQFF.

In its sample, this clone was seen a few times. J is TRBJ2-2 and V is TRBV15; D possibly corresponds to TRBD2 (5 bases). CDR1 and CDR2 (germline): LNHNV, YYDKDF (reference sequence). V lost 1 base and J 5 bases, leaving 8 bases between the germline ends. The CDR3 is 14 amino acids. This CDR3 reads CATSRAPGTGELFF. The CDR3 DNA reads as TGTGCCACCAGCAGAGCACCGGGAACCGGGGAGCTGTTTTTT.

The chain carries TRBV28 and TRBJ2-1; D call uncertain. The CDR3 totals 15 residues. Germline values: CDR1 MDHEN, CDR2 SYDVKM. Trimming removed 6 bases from V and 4 bases from J, with 16 bases in between. In DNA, the CDR3 is TGTGCCAGCAGCCCCCTTTGGCCCCTATACAATGAGCAGTTCTTC. This gives the protein CASSPLWPLYNEQFF.

The gene calls are TRBV5-1 and TRBJ2-2; 11 nucleotides agree with TRBD2. Germline CDR1 reads SGHRS; CDR2 reads YFSETQ. The CDR3 extends over 16 amino acids. The V gene end was trimmed by 1 base and the J gene end by 7 bases; junction bases not matched to a gene: 6. CDR3 amino acids: CASSLLASGRIGELFF. CDR3 bases: TGCGCCAGCAGCTTGTTGGCTAGCGGGAGGATCGGGGAGCTGTTTTTT.

This clone was recorded a few times. The genes are TRBV29-1 and TRBJ2-7, with D perhaps TRBD1 (6 bases). The V end lost 6 bases, the J end lost 2 bases, and 11 bases lay between the germline ends. CDR3 length: 12 residues. CDR1 SQVTM and CDR2 ANQGSEA come from the germline V gene. The CDR3 coding sequence is TGCAGCGTCGTGTGGGACACCTACGAGCAGTACTTC. Protein sequence: CSVVWDTYEQYF.

The V and J genes are TRBV28 and TRBJ1-5; no clear D. The CDR3 contains 13 residues. V was pared by 4 bases and J by 7 bases, with 11 bases between. CDR1 MDHEN and CDR2 SYDVKM come from the germline V gene. The CDR3 DNA reads as TGTGCCAGCAGTTCCTTCGCCGGCCAGCCCCAGCATTTT. Protein sequence: CASSSFAGQPQHF.

The chain combines TRBV7-2 with TRBJ2-7, with TRBD1 matching over 12 bases. The V gene end was trimmed by 5 bases and the J gene end by 5 bases; junction bases not matched to a gene: 7. The CDR3 is 15 residues long. Germline V gives CDR1 SGHTA, CDR2 FQGNSA. CDR3 residues: CASSPRDRGRNEQYF. The CDR3 nucleotides read TGTGCCAGCAGCCCCCGGGACAGGGGGCGCAACGAGCAGTACTTC.